This passage covers 26 T cell receptor beta chains from one sample sequenced in a study of sequential checkpoint blockade in melanoma. TCRdb keeps only in-frame clones here, not all; method: immunoSEQ multiplex PCR. The table lists around 19,000 clones, just under 75% of them singletons, with over 20% in the top ten. Treatment noted: randomized to nivolumab then ipilimumab (arm A) or the reverse (arm B). This specimen was CD8+ T cells sorted from blood (inferred from file names), taken from a patient given nivolumab and ipilimumab in sequence. The receptors were gathered from a human donor with melanoma.

This clone has a count of ten or more. The chain couples TRBV11-3 to TRBJ1-2; TRBD1 matches at 7 bases. Per the germline V gene, CDR1 is SGHNT and CDR2 is YENEEA. With V trimmed by 1 base and J by 7 bases, 12 bases remained unmatched. CDR3 length equals 16 residues. The CDR3 loop is CASSLVPPTGVSGYTF. As DNA, the CDR3 is TGTGCCAGCAGCTTAGTACCCCCCACAGGGGTAAGTGGCTACACCTTC.

The V gene is TRBV5-1, the J gene TRBJ2-7; unclear D gene. The CDR3 has 13 residues. Trimming cost V 4 bases and J 2 bases, with 10 bases left between them. The germline gives CDR1 SGHRS, CDR2 YFSETQ. CDR3 protein: CASSPSRAYEQYF. The DNA of the CDR3 is TGCGCCAGCAGCCCCTCCCGAGCCTACGAGCAGTACTTC.

CDR3 region: CASSPSGGIAKNIQYF. DNA for the CDR3: TGTGCCAGCAGTCCGAGCGGGGGGATAGCCAAAAACATTCAGTACTTC. V usage is TRBV28 and J usage is TRBJ2-4; 9 bases fit TRBD2. CDR3 size: 16 residues. From germline, CDR1 is MDHEN and CDR2 SYDVKM. The J segment lost 0 bases and the V segment lost 5 bases, leaving 5 bases of the junction unmatched.

The rearrangement uses TRBV7-9 and TRBJ1-2; tentative D call: TRBD1 (6 bases). V shed 5 bases and J shed 1 base, with 17 bases lying between them. The germline V gene encodes CDR1 SEHNR and CDR2 FQNEAQ (reference sequence). The CDR3 extends over 16 amino acids. The CDR3 is CASSPPQGQINYGYTF. Here the CDR3 DNA reads TGTGCCAGCAGCCCGCCTCAGGGACAAATTAACTATGGCTACACCTTC.

J is TRBJ1-5 and V is TRBV19, with 7 bases aligning to TRBD1. Unmatched junction bases numbered 6, after V lost 5 bases and J lost 2 bases. Germline assignment: CDR1 LNHDA and CDR2 SQIVND (reference sequence). The CDR3 loop spans 15 amino acids. In nucleotides, the CDR3 is TGTGCCAGTAGTTCAGGGGACAGCCGCAATCAGCCCCAGCATTTT. Its protein is CASSSGDSRNQPQHF.

J is TRBJ1-5 and V is TRBV5-8, with D uncertain. CDR1 and CDR2 (germline): SGHTS, YDEGEE. Between the trimmed V and J ends, which lost 3 bases and 5 bases, there was a span of 3 bases. The CDR3 is 11 amino acids. The CDR3 spells CASSSYQPQHF. The CDR3 nucleotides read TGTGCCAGCAGCTCCTATCAGCCCCAGCATTTT.

The chain is built from TRBV27 and TRBJ2-1; 12 nucleotides line up with TRBD2. Germline trimming cut 9 bases from V and 1 base from J; bases unmatched to any gene: 4. Germline CDR1 is MNHEY and CDR2 is SMNVEV (reference sequence). This CDR3 spans 15 amino acids. The DNA of the CDR3 is TGTGCCAGTTGGACTAGCGGGGCATCCTACAATGAGCAGTTCTTC. It encodes CASWTSGASYNEQFF.

This chain links TRBV27 with TRBJ2-7, with D possibly being TRBD2 (7 bases). This CDR3 comprises 14 residues. Per the germline V gene, CDR1 is MNHEY and CDR2 is SMNVEV (reference sequence). V gave up 6 bases and J gave up 5 bases, with 17 bases separating them. The CDR3 nucleotides are TGTGCCAGCAGCCTTGGCAGGGGAGGGGACGAGCAGTACTTC. Translated: CASSLGRGGDEQYF.

The sample holds one count of this clone. The V and J genes are TRBV21-1 and TRBJ2-7; the D call of TRBD2 is as the table states it, not checked on the DNA. TRBV21-1 constitutes a pseudogene. This CDR3 is 14 amino acids long. The CDR3 DNA reads TGTGCCAGCAGCAAAACCGCATCTACCTACGAGCAGTACTTC. Amino acids: CASSKTASTYEQYF.

The chain joins TRBV12-5 to TRBJ1-2; TRBD1 agrees at 7 bases. This CDR3 is built from 14 residues. V lost 1 base and J lost 7; bases outside the gene matches: 6. The germline CDR1 and CDR2 sequences are LGHNT and FRNRAP. CDR3 in amino acids: CASGLDPDRVGYTF. The CDR3 nucleotides read TGTGCTAGTGGTTTGGACCCAGACAGGGTTGGCTACACCTTC.

This chain joins TRBV30 and TRBJ1-1; D unresolved. V lost 4 bases and J 1 base, leaving 10 bases between the germline ends. Germline-derived CDR1 and CDR2 are GTSNPN and SVGIG (reference sequence). The CDR3 consists of 13 residues. The CDR3 DNA reads TGTGCCTGGAATCCGGGTCAGAACACTGAAGCTTTCTTT. Translation: CAWNPGQNTEAFF.

The DNA of the CDR3 is TGTGCCAGCAGCCCCTCTTTCCGGACAGGGTTGAACACTGAAGCTTTCTTT. Its translation: CASSPSFRTGLNTEAFF. This sequence joins TRBV7-9 and TRBJ1-1; TRBD1 agrees at 8 bases. The germline V gene has CDR1 SEHNR and CDR2 FQNEAQ (reference sequence). The junction had 11 bases not matched to a gene; V was cut back by 5 bases and J by 0 bases. The CDR3 runs to 17 residues.

This clone was seen a handful of times. The rearrangement uses TRBV9 and TRBJ2-3, with 13 bases lining up with TRBD2. Trimming removed 3 bases from V and 0 bases from J; junction bases left unmatched: 4. The CDR3 totals 17 residues. Per germline, CDR1 SGDLS and CDR2 YYNGEE. CDR3 protein: CASSGGLAGVSTDTQYF. CDR3 nucleotide sequence: TGTGCCAGCAGCGGAGGACTAGCGGGGGTTAGCACAGATACGCAGTATTTT.

The rearrangement links TRBV27 to TRBJ2-7, with 10 bases identical to TRBD2. The CDR3 spans 15 residues. The germline V gene encodes CDR1 MNHEY and CDR2 SMNVEV (reference sequence). V gave up 2 bases and J gave up 3 bases; unmatched junction bases: 4. The CDR3: CASSLRLAGFYEQYF. As DNA, the CDR3 is TGTGCCAGCAGTTTACGACTAGCGGGCTTCTACGAGCAGTACTTC.

Concerning this clone itself: Additional DNA sequences in this sample encode the identical CDR3. The chain uses TRBV29-1 and TRBJ2-7; 7 bases align to TRBD2. Germline-derived CDR1 and CDR2 are SQVTM and ANQGSEA. The J segment lost 1 base and the V segment lost 6 bases, leaving 0 bases of the junction unmatched. The CDR3 runs 11 residues. CDR3 nucleotide sequence: TGCAGCGTCGGGGGGTCCTACGAGCAGTACTTC. As protein: CSVGGSYEQYF.

CDR3 amino acids: CASSPGTTAGNTIYF. For the CDR3, the DNA is TGTGCCAGCAGCCCCGGGACAACTGCCGGAAACACCATATATTTT. The V gene is TRBV7-3, the J gene TRBJ1-3, with D possibly being TRBD1 (6 bases). Deletions cut 5 bases from V and 4 bases from J, with 15 bases between. This CDR3 is built from 15 residues. From germline, CDR1 is SGHTA and CDR2 FQGTGA.

This clone was recorded a few times. The chain uses TRBV19 and TRBJ1-5, with 10 bases identical to TRBD1. The CDR3 has 14 amino acids. Per germline, CDR1 LNHDA and CDR2 SQIVND (reference sequence). The V and J ends lost 8 bases and 6 bases, in that order; junction bases with no gene match: 7. The CDR3 nucleotides are TGTGCCAGTCGCGGGACAGGGGAGAGTCAGCCCCAGCATTTT. Encoded protein: CASRGTGESQPQHF. The full variable domain, in which reference TRBV19 and TRBJ1-5 provide the parts outside the CDR3, is DGGITQSPKYLFRKEGQNVTLSCEQNLNHDAMYWYRQDPGQGLRLIYYSQIVNDFQKGDIAEGYSVSREKKESFPLTVTSAQKNPTAFYLCASRGTGESQPQHFGDGTRLSIL.

Here the CDR3 reads CASSEGQRYYEQYF. The CDR3 DNA sequence: TGTGCCAGCAGTGAGGGACAACGGTACTACGAGCAGTACTTC. The chain employs TRBV6-1 and TRBJ2-7; weak D call: TRBD1 (6 bases). V lost 3 bases, J lost 3 bases, and 12 bases lay in between. CDR1 and CDR2 from the germline V gene are MNHNS and SASEGT. The CDR3 length is 14 residues.

The gene calls are TRBV5-6 and TRBJ1-4, with D perhaps matching TRBD1 (6 bases). The V gene's germline CDR1 is SGHDT and CDR2 YYEEEE. V was trimmed by 0 bases and J by 7 bases, leaving 19 bases between them. The CDR3 has 17 residues. In nucleotides, the CDR3 is TGTGCCAGCAGCTTGGCCAGCTCGACAGGTGTTTTTGAAAAACTGTTTTTT. It codes for CASSLASSTGVFEKLFF.

V is TRBV6-6 and J is TRBJ1-2; D possibly corresponds to TRBD1 (6 bases). The germline V gene encodes CDR1 MNHNY and CDR2 SVGAGI (reference sequence). V lost 0 bases, J lost 8 bases, and 13 bases lay in between. The CDR3 contains 14 residues. The CDR3, as DNA: TGTGCCAGCAGTTACTCATTCAGGGGATGGGGCTACACCTTC. It encodes CASSYSFRGWGYTF.

The genes are TRBV5-6 and TRBJ2-7; 7 bases fit TRBD1. This CDR3 comprises 15 residues. V lost 4 bases to trimming and J lost 2 bases; unmatched junction nucleotides: 9. CDR1 and CDR2 (germline): SGHDT, YYEEEE. CDR3 residues: CASSATNRGPYEQYF. The CDR3 DNA follows: TGTGCCAGCAGCGCAACCAACAGGGGACCCTACGAGCAGTACTTC.

V gene TRBV6-4 combines with J gene TRBJ1-3, with TRBD1 matching 8 bases. This CDR3 is 14 amino acids long. Trimming cost V 6 bases and J 4 bases; bases outside gene matches: 5. Germline V gene sequence: CDR1 MRHNA, CDR2 SNTAGT. CDR3 sequence (DNA): TGTGCCAGCAGCACGACAGGGGTCGGAAACACCATATATTTT. It translates to CASSTTGVGNTIYF.

The gene calls are TRBV5-6 and TRBJ2-7; 11 bases match TRBD1. V lost 4 bases to trimming and J lost 5 bases; unmatched junction nucleotides: 8. The germline gives CDR1 SGHDT, CDR2 YYEEEE. This CDR3 comprises 15 residues. CDR3 nucleotide sequence: TGTGCCAGCAGCCCAGGGACAGGGGGATTGAACGAGCAGTACTTC. Protein sequence: CASSPGTGGLNEQYF.

The genes are TRBV2 and TRBJ1-2; D perhaps matches TRBD1 (6 bases). The CDR3 spans 15 residues. CDR1 and CDR2 (germline): SNHLY, FYNNEI. Trimming cost V 8 bases and J 3 bases, with 19 bases left between them. CDR3 sequence: CASQGNRDGYYGYTF. CDR3 bases: TGTGCCAGCCAGGGGAACAGGGATGGTTACTATGGCTACACCTTC.

This clone was observed a few times. This chain connects TRBV12-5 to TRBJ1-3; 8 bases agree with TRBD1. This CDR3 has 15 residues. Germline loops: CDR1 LGHNT, CDR2 FRNRAP. Trimming removed 6 bases from V and 4 bases from J; junction bases left unmatched: 8. CDR3 loop: CASGPGTGGGNTIYF. The CDR3 nucleotides read TGTGCTAGTGGGCCAGGGACAGGTGGGGGAAACACCATATATTTT.

J is TRBJ2-5 and V is TRBV4-2; 11 nucleotides line up with TRBD2. CDR1 is LGHNA, CDR2 YNFKEQ, per germline. The CDR3 spans 15 residues. Losses at the gene ends were 4 bases for V and 2 bases for J; bases not matched to a gene: 3. The CDR3 DNA sequence: TGTGCCAGCAGCCTGTTAGCGGGAGGGCAAGAGACCCAGTACTTC. It specifies CASSLLAGGQETQYF.